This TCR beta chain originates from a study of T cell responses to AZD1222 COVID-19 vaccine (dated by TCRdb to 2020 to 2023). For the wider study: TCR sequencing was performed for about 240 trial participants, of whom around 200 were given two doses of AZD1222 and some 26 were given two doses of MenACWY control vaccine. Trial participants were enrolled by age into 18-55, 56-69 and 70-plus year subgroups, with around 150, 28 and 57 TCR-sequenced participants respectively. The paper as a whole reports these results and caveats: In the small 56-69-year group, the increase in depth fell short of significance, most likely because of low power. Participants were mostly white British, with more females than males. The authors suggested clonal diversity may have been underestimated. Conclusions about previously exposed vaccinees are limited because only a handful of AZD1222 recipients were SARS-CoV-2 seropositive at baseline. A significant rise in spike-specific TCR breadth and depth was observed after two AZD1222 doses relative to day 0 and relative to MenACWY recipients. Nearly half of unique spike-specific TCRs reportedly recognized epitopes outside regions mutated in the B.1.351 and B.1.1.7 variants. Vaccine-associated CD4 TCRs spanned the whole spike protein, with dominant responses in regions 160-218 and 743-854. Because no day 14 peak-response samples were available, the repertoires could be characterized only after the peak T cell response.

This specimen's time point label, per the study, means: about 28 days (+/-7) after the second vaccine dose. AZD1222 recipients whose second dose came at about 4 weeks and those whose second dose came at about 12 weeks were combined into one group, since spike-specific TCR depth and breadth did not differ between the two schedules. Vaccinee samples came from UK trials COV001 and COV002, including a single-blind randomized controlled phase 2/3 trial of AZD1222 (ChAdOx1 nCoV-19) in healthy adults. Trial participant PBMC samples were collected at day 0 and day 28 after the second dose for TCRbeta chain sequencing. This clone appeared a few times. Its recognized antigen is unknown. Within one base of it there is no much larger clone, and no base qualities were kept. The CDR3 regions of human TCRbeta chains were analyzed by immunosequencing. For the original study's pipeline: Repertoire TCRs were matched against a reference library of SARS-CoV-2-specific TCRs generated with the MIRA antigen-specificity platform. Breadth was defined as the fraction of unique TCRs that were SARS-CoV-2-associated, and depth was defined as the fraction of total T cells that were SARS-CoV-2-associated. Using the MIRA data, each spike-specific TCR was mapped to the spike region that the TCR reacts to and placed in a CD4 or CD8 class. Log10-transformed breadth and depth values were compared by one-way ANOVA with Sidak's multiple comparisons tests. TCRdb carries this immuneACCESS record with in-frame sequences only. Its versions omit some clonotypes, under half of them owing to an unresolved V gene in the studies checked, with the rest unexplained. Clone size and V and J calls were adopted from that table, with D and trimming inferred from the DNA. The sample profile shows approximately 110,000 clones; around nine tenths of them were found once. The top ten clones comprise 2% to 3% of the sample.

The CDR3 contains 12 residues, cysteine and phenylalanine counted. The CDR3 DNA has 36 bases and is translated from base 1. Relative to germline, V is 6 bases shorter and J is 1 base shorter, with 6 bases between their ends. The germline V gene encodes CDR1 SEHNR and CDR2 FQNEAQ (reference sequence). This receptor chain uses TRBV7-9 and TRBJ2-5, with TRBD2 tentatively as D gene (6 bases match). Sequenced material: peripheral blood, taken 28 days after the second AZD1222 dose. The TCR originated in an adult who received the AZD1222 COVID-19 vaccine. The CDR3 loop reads CASRGLQETQYF. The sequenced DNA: TGTGCCAGCAGGGGACTCCAAGAGACCCAGTACTTC.